The 32 T cell receptor beta chains presented below share a single source sample, sequenced in a study of blood T cell repertoires in COVID-19. Libraries were prepared by immunoSEQ multiplex PCR; TCRdb keeps only in-frame clonotypes and omits some of them. The data show about 250,000 clones, with about four fifths seen just once and 15% to 18% held by the top ten. The sequencing sample was made of peripheral blood. These receptors were obtained from a person between 70 and 80 years old with COVID-19, enrolled during active disease.

The chain is built from TRBV29-1 and TRBJ2-6, with 9 bases aligning to TRBD1. Trimming took 7 bases from V and 2 from J; bases not matched to a gene: 3. Germline CDR1 is SQVTM and CDR2 is ANQGSEA. The CDR3 is made up of 14 amino acids. CDR3 coding DNA: TGCAGCGCACGACAGGGGGCTGGGGCCAACGTCCTGACTTTC. This sequence encodes CSARQGAGANVLTF.

The V and J genes are TRBV1 and TRBJ2-1; no check of the table's D call, TRBD2, against the DNA was made. TRBV1 is noted as a pseudogene. The CDR3 sequence is 16 residues long. The CDR3, as DNA: TGCACCAGCAGCCAACGACTAGCGGGGGGCTACAATGAGCAGTTCTTC. It specifies CTSSQRLAGGYNEQFF.

This clone occurred once. The chain carries TRBV29-1 and TRBJ2-1, with 7 bases identical to TRBD2. The CDR3 has 15 residues. Trimming cost V 5 bases and J 4 bases; bases outside gene matches: 11. Germline CDR1 SQVTM, CDR2 ANQGSEA. The CDR3 DNA reads TGCAGCGTTTCTCGGGCGGGAGCGAGATACAATGAGCAGTTCTTC. Protein sequence: CSVSRAGARYNEQFF.

The gene calls are TRBV6-5 and TRBJ1-6; D may be TRBD1 (5 bases). CDR3 length: 13 amino acids. Germline V gives CDR1 MNHEY, CDR2 SVGAGI. Trimming removed 6 bases at V and 8 bases at J, with 11 bases between. The CDR3 spells CASRQWGDSPLHF. The CDR3 DNA sequence: TGTGCCAGCAGACAATGGGGGGATTCACCCCTCCACTTT.

V gene TRBV27 combines with J gene TRBJ2-2; D gene ambiguous. The V end was cut by 3 bases, the J end by 7 bases, with 6 bases between. CDR1 is MNHEY and CDR2 is SMNVEV in the germline V gene (reference sequence). The length of the CDR3 is 12 residues. CDR3 bases: TGTGCCAGCAGTTTTGTAGTCGGGGAGCTGTTTTTT. Its protein is CASSFVVGELFF.

The chain couples TRBV27 to TRBJ2-7; 11 nucleotides agree with TRBD2. Trimming at V came to 3 bases and at J to 7 bases, leaving 11 bases not matched to a gene. CDR1 is MNHEY, CDR2 SMNVEV, per germline (reference sequence). This CDR3 region has 16 residues. The chain's CDR3 is CASSFATSGVPWEQYF. The CDR3 coding sequence is TGTGCCAGCAGTTTTGCGACTAGCGGGGTCCCTTGGGAGCAGTACTTC.

This clone has a single count. The chain is built from TRBV9 and TRBJ2-3; 7 positions match TRBD2. This CDR3 is 16 amino acids long. In germline, CDR1 is SGDLS, CDR2 YYNGEE. The junction had 6 bases not matched to a gene; V was cut back by 0 bases and J by 2 bases. CDR3 DNA: TGTGCCAGCAGCGTAGCGGCCGGGGGGTACACAGATACGCAGTATTTT. Amino acids: CASSVAAGGYTDTQYF.

The chain has TRBV5-6 and TRBJ2-3; TRBD2 aligns across 7 bases. Germline CDR1 SGHDT, CDR2 YYEEEE. There are 12 residues in the CDR3. V dropped 4 bases and J dropped 10; count of bases not matched to a gene: 6. The CDR3 DNA follows: TGTGCCAGCAGCAAAGGACTAGGGTCGCAGTATTTT. Its translation is CASSKGLGSQYF.

This clone showed up just a few times. V usage is TRBV6-2 or TRBV6-3 and J usage is TRBJ1-2, with 11 bases identical to TRBD1. The CDR3 length is 15 residues. Germline CDR1 and CDR2: MNHEY and SVGEGT. J gave up 7 bases and V 7 bases, and 11 bases lay outside the gene matches. In DNA, the CDR3 is TGTGCCAGCACCCCCCGGACAGGGGGCTGGGTTGGCTACACCTTC. Its translation is CASTPRTGGWVGYTF.

The chain carries TRBV5-1 and TRBJ1-2; 7 positions match TRBD1. The length of the CDR3 is 15 residues. With V trimmed by 0 bases and J by 0 bases, 2 bases remained unmatched. CDR1 and CDR2 (germline): SGHRS, YFSETQ. The chain's CDR3 is CASSLEGGSNYGYTF. CDR3 nucleotide sequence: TGCGCCAGCAGCTTGGAAGGGGGCTCTAACTATGGCTACACCTTC.

The chain joins TRBV6-2 or TRBV6-3 to TRBJ1-5; tentatively, D is TRBD1 (5 bases). V lost 2 bases and J lost 6, with 23 bases in between. Germline values: CDR1 MNHEY, CDR2 SVGEGT. The CDR3 has 18 residues. The DNA for the CDR3 is TGTGCCAGCAGTTACCAAAACTATGGGGGAGGGCCGGGTCAGCCCCAGCATTTT. It yields the protein CASSYQNYGGGPGQPQHF.

The chain combines TRBV27 with TRBJ1-6; 8 nucleotides match TRBD1. The CDR3 extends over 15 amino acids. V lost 9 bases to trimming and J lost 5 bases; unmatched junction nucleotides: 9. Germline loops: CDR1 MNHEY, CDR2 SMNVEV (reference sequence). The CDR3 sequence: CASRPDRVHNSPLHF. The CDR3 nucleotides are TGTGCCAGTCGTCCGGACAGGGTCCATAATTCACCCCTCCACTTT.

This chain joins TRBV5-5 and TRBJ1-2; 9 bases line up with TRBD1. V dropped 4 bases and J dropped 2; count of bases not matched to a gene: 6. The CDR3 sequence is 15 residues long. CDR1 and CDR2 (germline): SGHKS, YYEKEE (reference sequence). CDR3 in DNA: TGTGCCAGCAGCCCCGGACAGGGGATAAACTATGGCTACACCTTC. Encoded protein: CASSPGQGINYGYTF.

J is TRBJ2-7 and V is TRBV7-2; 8 bases align to TRBD2. V trimming: 0 bases; J trimming: 1 base; junction bases outside the gene matches: 5. CDR3 length equals 16 residues. In germline, CDR1 is SGHTA, CDR2 FQGNSA. The CDR3 reads CASSLASGVRSYEQYF. CDR3 bases: TGTGCCAGCAGCTTAGCTAGCGGGGTTAGATCCTACGAGCAGTACTTC.

This clone was seen only once. This chain links TRBV29-1 with TRBJ1-5; 8 bases line up with TRBD1. The V gene's germline CDR1 is SQVTM and CDR2 ANQGSEA. The CDR3 is 12 amino acids. After removal of 8 bases from V and 10 bases from J, the junction contained 10 bases not matched to a gene. The CDR3 loop is CSTRDGTGPQHF. The CDR3 region has the DNA TGCAGCACCAGGGACGGGACAGGCCCCCAGCATTTT.

The chain links TRBV11-2 to TRBJ1-1; 11 nucleotides match TRBD1. The germline CDR1 and CDR2 sequences are SGHAT and FQNNGV. V shed 10 bases, J shed 7 bases, and the junction held 14 bases outside the gene matches. This CDR3 is 15 amino acids long. The chain's CDR3 is CATQPRDRGKDEAFF. Here the CDR3 DNA reads TGTGCCACCCAGCCCCGGGACAGGGGGAAGGATGAAGCTTTCTTT.

This chain joins TRBV5-6 and TRBJ2-3; D is possibly TRBD1 (6 bases). The CDR3 covers 15 residues. Germline lookup yields CDR1 SGHDT and CDR2 YYEEEE. The V gene lost 0 bases and the J gene lost 2 bases, with 10 bases spanning the gap. CDR3 sequence: CASSLVGGPTDTQYF. CDR3 DNA sequence: TGTGCCAGCAGCTTGGTTGGGGGCCCCACAGATACGCAGTATTTT.

The CDR3 coding sequence is TGTGCCAGCAGTTACTCGAGGGGACAGGGGACAATAAACACCGGGGAGCTGTTTTTT. It translates to CASSYSRGQGTINTGELFF. V is TRBV6-2 or TRBV6-3 and J is TRBJ2-2, with TRBD1 matching over 10 bases. V trimming: 0 bases; J trimming: 2 bases; junction bases outside the gene matches: 9. Germline lookup yields CDR1 MNHEY and CDR2 SVGEGT. The CDR3 loop spans 19 amino acids.

The sample holds one count of this clone. This chain joins TRBV27 and TRBJ2-1; possibly TRBD1 for D (6 bases). Germline V lookup: CDR1 MNHEY, CDR2 SMNVEV (reference sequence). Trimming removed 4 bases at V and 2 bases at J, with 9 bases between. CDR3 length equals 14 residues. CDR3 amino acids: CASSYRVPYNEQFF. CDR3 DNA sequence: TGTGCCAGCAGTTACAGGGTACCCTACAATGAGCAGTTCTTC.

This rearrangement joins TRBV7-6 to TRBJ2-1; 14 nucleotides align to TRBD2. Germline CDR1 and CDR2: SGHVS and FNYEAQ. The CDR3 totals 16 residues. V was pared by 5 bases and J by 8 bases, with 8 bases of the junction left unmatched. CDR3 in DNA: TGTGCCAGCAGCCTAGAGACTAGCGGGAGGGGGGATGAGCAGTTCTTC. It specifies CASSLETSGRGDEQFF.

This clone has more than one count but fewer than ten. The rearrangement joins TRBV19 to TRBJ1-5, with TRBD1 matching over 8 bases. This CDR3 comprises 14 residues. V lost 9 bases to trimming and J lost 3 bases; unmatched junction nucleotides: 7. The germline V gene encodes CDR1 LNHDA and CDR2 SQIVND (reference sequence). CDR3 loop: CASGTGINNQPQHF. Written as DNA, the CDR3 is TGTGCCAGCGGGACAGGAATTAACAATCAGCCCCAGCATTTT.

J is TRBJ2-7 and V is TRBV18, with D possibly being TRBD2 (5 bases). The CDR3 totals 14 residues. Germline loops: CDR1 KGHSH, CDR2 LQKENI. Trimming removed 1 base at V and 6 bases at J, with 13 bases between. CDR3 coding DNA: TGTGCCAGCTCACCACTGGTGGGAGAGGGCGAGCAGTACTTC. Its protein product is CASSPLVGEGEQYF.

The chain employs TRBV6-5 and TRBJ2-1, with no clear D. The V and J ends lost 0 bases and 8 bases respectively, with 11 bases between them. This CDR3 has 14 residues. CDR1 and CDR2 from the germline V gene are MNHEY and SVGAGI. In nucleotides, the CDR3 is TGTGCCAGCAGTTACTCTGCGTCCAGCGATGAGCAGTTCTTC. As protein: CASSYSASSDEQFF.

The CDR3 bases are TGTGCCAGCAGCCAAAACCCCGCGGGACAGGGAAGTTCCTACACCTTC. Translated, it gives CASSQNPAGQGSSYTF. J is TRBJ1-2 and V is TRBV3-1 (or the pseudogene TRBV3-2); 9 bases line up with TRBD1. Germline V gene data show CDR1 as LGHDT and CDR2 as YNNKEL (reference sequence). V was clipped by 2 bases and J by 10 bases; unmatched bases: 14. CDR3 size: 16 residues.

The chain combines TRBV13 with TRBJ1-1; D is uncertain. Germline-derived CDR1 and CDR2 are PRHDT and FYEKMQ (reference sequence). Trimming removed 6 bases at V and 1 base at J, with 15 bases between. The CDR3 sequence is 15 residues long. The CDR3 bases are TGTGCCAGCAGTTTTAGCCCAGATAGGAACACTGAAGCTTTCTTT. The encoded protein is CASSFSPDRNTEAFF.

J is TRBJ2-3 and V is TRBV3-1 (or the pseudogene TRBV3-2), with 7 bases matching TRBD2. V shed 0 bases and J 2 bases; nucleotides not matched to a gene: 14. Per the germline V gene, CDR1 is LGHDT and CDR2 is YNNKEL (reference sequence). This CDR3 spans 19 amino acids. Here the CDR3 reads CASSQEGWRAGDLTDTQYF. Written as DNA, the CDR3 is TGTGCCAGCAGCCAAGAGGGGTGGCGGGCGGGGGACCTCACAGATACGCAGTATTTT.

V is TRBV5-4 and J is TRBJ1-1, with D perhaps TRBD1 (5 bases). Germline V gives CDR1 SGHNT, CDR2 YYREEE (reference sequence). V was cut by 0 bases and J by 4 bases, with 10 bases left in between. The CDR3 sequence is 14 residues long. The CDR3 loop reads CASSLAWGGTEAFF. The CDR3 DNA sequence: TGTGCCAGCAGCTTGGCGTGGGGGGGCACTGAAGCTTTCTTT.

Worth noting for this clone: Other nucleotide sequences from this sample produce the same CDR3. The rearrangement joins TRBV5-4 to TRBJ2-1; 7 bases are a match to TRBD2. The CDR3 is 13 amino acids. V shed 1 base, J shed 7 bases, and the junction held 2 bases outside the gene matches. The germline CDR1 and CDR2 sequences are SGHNT and YYREEE (reference sequence). The CDR3 region is CASSLRGGNEQFF. The CDR3 bases are TGTGCCAGCAGCTTGCGGGGAGGGAATGAGCAGTTCTTC. The full variable domain, with the rest looked up from reference TRBV5-4 and TRBJ2-1, is ETGVTQSPTHLIKTRGQQVTLRCSSQSGHNTVSWYQQALGQGPQFIFQYYREEENGRGNFPPRFSGLQFPNYSSELNVNALELDDSALYLCASSLRGGNEQFFGPGTRLTVL.

The rearrangement uses TRBV7-8 and TRBJ2-5; D is unclear. Trimming removed 2 bases from V and 5 bases from J, with 9 bases in between. Germline V gene sequence: CDR1 SGHVS, CDR2 FQNEAQ. The CDR3 is 13 residues long. The CDR3 spells CASSLTHGETQYF. The CDR3 DNA is TGTGCCAGCAGCTTAACACACGGGGAGACCCAGTACTTC.

The gene calls are TRBV7-2 and TRBJ1-3, with unresolved D. CDR1 is SGHTA and CDR2 is FQGNSA in the germline V gene. The CDR3 contains 15 residues. The germline V and J ends were trimmed by 3 bases and 4 bases, with 13 bases remaining between them. The CDR3 sequence is CASSLRGISGNTIYF. The DNA of the CDR3 is TGTGCCAGCAGCTTGCGAGGGATTTCGGGAAACACCATATATTTT.

The J gene is TRBJ2-2, the V gene TRBV19; perhaps TRBD1 as D (5 bases). Per the germline V gene, CDR1 is LNHDA and CDR2 is SQIVND (reference sequence). V gave up 2 bases and J gave up 4 bases, with 14 bases separating them. The CDR3 contains 16 residues. The CDR3 is CASSIRWQGVTGELFF. CDR3 DNA sequence: TGTGCCAGTAGTATAAGGTGGCAGGGTGTCACCGGGGAGCTGTTTTTT.

The chain recombines TRBV19 with TRBJ1-4, with a weak D call TRBD1 (5 bases). In germline, CDR1 is LNHDA, CDR2 SQIVND (reference sequence). This CDR3 is built from 15 residues. V lost 5 bases and J 3 bases, leaving 13 bases between the germline ends. For the CDR3, the DNA is TGTGCCAGTAGTGTGGCAGGGCTGTCTAATGAAAAACTGTTTTTT. This sequence encodes CASSVAGLSNEKLFF.